One sample yielded the 28 T cell receptor beta chains listed below, sequenced in a study of blood T cell repertoires in COVID-19. Method: immunoSEQ multiplex PCR; TCRdb's copy keeps in-frame clones and lacks some. The top ten hold around a tenth of the sample, which has some 100,000 clones, 80% to 90% seen once. The source material was peripheral blood. These receptors were collected from a woman under 40 with acute or convalescent COVID-19.

The sample holds one count of this clone. V gene TRBV7-6 combines with J gene TRBJ2-2; D possibly corresponds to TRBD2 (6 bases). V lost 6 bases, J lost 6 bases, and 11 bases lay in between. Germline assignment: CDR1 SGHVS and CDR2 FNYEAQ. This CDR3 contains 13 residues. The CDR3, as DNA: TGTGCCAGCAGTTTTGGGGGGTCCGGGGAGCTGTTTTTT. This codes for CASSFGGSGELFF.

The V gene is TRBV15, the J gene TRBJ1-6, with 8 positions matching TRBD1. V was pared by 2 bases and J by 8 bases, with 8 bases of the junction left unmatched. Germline assignment: CDR1 LNHNV and CDR2 YYDKDF (reference sequence). This CDR3 has 16 residues. CDR3 loop: CATSRPGNRGYSPLHF. Here the CDR3 DNA reads TGTGCCACCAGCAGACCTGGGAACAGGGGGTATTCACCCCTCCACTTT.

This rearrangement joins TRBV9 to TRBJ2-1; 7 nucleotides align to TRBD1. The CDR3 runs 15 residues. Germline V gene data show CDR1 as SGDLS and CDR2 as YYNGEE. The V and J ends lost 0 bases and 3 bases, in that order; junction bases with no gene match: 3. Written as DNA, the CDR3 is TGTGCCAGCAGCGTAGGGGACAGCTACTACAATGAGCAGTTCTTC. It encodes CASSVGDSYYNEQFF.

This clone came up a few times. This chain uses TRBV9 with TRBJ2-1; D unresolved. The CDR3 totals 14 residues. Germline CDR1 is SGDLS and CDR2 is YYNGEE. Trimming shortened V by 0 bases and J by 6 bases, and 10 bases separated the two germline ends. DNA of the CDR3: TGTGCCAGCAGCGTAGGGCACGCTGGCAATGAGCAGTTCTTC. Encoded protein: CASSVGHAGNEQFF.

The chain couples TRBV25-1 to TRBJ2-2, with TRBD1 matching 9 bases. V shed 4 bases and J 3 bases; nucleotides not matched to a gene: 3. Germline V gene lookup returns CDR1 MGHDK and CDR2 SYGVNS. There are 15 residues in the CDR3. The CDR3 region has the DNA TGTGCCAGCAGTGGGGGGACAGGGTACACCGGGGAGCTGTTTTTT. Its protein product is CASSGGTGYTGELFF.

This sequence joins TRBV6-5 and TRBJ1-5; TRBD1 matches 9 bases. There are 13 residues in the CDR3. Germline loops: CDR1 MNHEY, CDR2 SVGAGI. After removal of 8 bases from V and 3 bases from J, the junction contained 2 bases not matched to a gene. The CDR3 coding sequence is TGTGCCAGCGGGGACAGGGACAATCAGCCCCAGCATTTT. It yields the protein CASGDRDNQPQHF.

This sequence joins TRBV29-1 and TRBJ1-1; TRBD1 might be the D (6 bases). Germline CDR1 reads SQVTM; CDR2 reads ANQGSEA. The CDR3 is 13 residues long. Between the trimmed V and J ends, which lost 7 bases and 0 bases, there was a span of 12 bases. The DNA of the CDR3 is TGCAGCGGAGGGGGGGGCATGAACACTGAAGCTTTCTTT. Translated: CSGGGGMNTEAFF.

The V and J genes are TRBV5-1 and TRBJ1-2, with TRBD1 identical over 7 bases. The CDR3 sequence is 13 residues long. Trimming took 0 bases from V and 8 from J; bases not matched to a gene: 4. CDR1 SGHRS and CDR2 YFSETQ come from the germline V gene. In nucleotides, the CDR3 is TGCGCCAGCAGCTTGGAGGACAGGTTCGGCTACACCTTC. Protein product: CASSLEDRFGYTF. Full variable domain (remainder filled in from reference TRBV5-1 and TRBJ1-2): KAGVTQTPRYLIKTRGQQVTLSCSPISGHRSVSWYQQTPGQGLQFLFEYFSETQRNKGNFPGRFSGRQFSNSRSEMNVSTLELGDSALYLCASSLEDRFGYTFGSGTRLTVV.

V usage is TRBV3-1 (or the pseudogene TRBV3-2) and J usage is TRBJ2-5; TRBD2 aligns across 8 bases. The germline V gene has CDR1 LGHDT and CDR2 YNNKEL (reference sequence). V was clipped by 4 bases and J by 2 bases; unmatched bases: 6. This CDR3 contains 15 residues. The CDR3 loop is CASSRPAGGQETQYF. The CDR3 region has the DNA TGTGCCAGCAGCCGGCCTGCGGGGGGTCAAGAGACCCAGTACTTC.

This rearrangement joins TRBV5-1 to TRBJ1-2; D is uncertain. Trimming removed 0 bases from V and 2 bases from J, with 14 bases in between. The CDR3 is 16 amino acids. Germline lookup yields CDR1 SGHRS and CDR2 YFSETQ. The CDR3 spells CASSLGPPGSNYGYTF. The CDR3, as DNA: TGCGCCAGCAGCTTGGGCCCCCCAGGCTCGAACTATGGCTACACCTTC.

CDR3 loop: CASSLGPAAGSYEQYF. The CDR3 DNA reads TGTGCCAGCAGCTTAGGGCCAGCAGCGGGCTCCTACGAGCAGTACTTC. V usage is TRBV7-6 and J usage is TRBJ2-7; maybe TRBD2 (6 bases). Trimming stripped 1 base from V and 0 bases from J, with 13 bases between. This CDR3 comprises 16 residues. Looked up from germline, CDR1 is SGHVS and CDR2 is FNYEAQ. Based on the CDR3 plus reference TRBV7-6 and TRBJ2-7, the full variable domain is GAGVSQSPRYKVTKRGQDVALRCDPISGHVSLYWYRQALGQGPEFLTYFNYEAQQDKSGLPNDRFSAERPEGSISTLTIQRTEQRDSAMYRCASSLGPAAGSYEQYFGPGTRLTVT.

This clone was seen a handful of times. The chain carries TRBV5-4 and TRBJ1-1; TRBD1 matches at 7 bases. The germline V gene encodes CDR1 SGHNT and CDR2 YYREEE (reference sequence). The CDR3 has 15 residues. The J segment lost 2 bases and the V segment lost 2 bases, leaving 6 bases of the junction unmatched. The CDR3 is CASSLGGTANTEAFF. The CDR3 DNA sequence: TGTGCCAGCAGCTTAGGTGGGACAGCCAACACTGAAGCTTTCTTT.

This clone was picked up one time. The V gene is TRBV30, the J gene TRBJ1-2, with 9 bases fitting TRBD1. J was trimmed by 4 bases and V by 0 bases; bases with no gene match: 6. Germline values: CDR1 GTSNPN, CDR2 SVGIG (reference sequence). The CDR3 extends over 15 amino acids. The CDR3 bases are TGTGCCTGGAGTGTCGTCACAGGGGGCACCTATGGCTACACCTTC. Amino acids: CAWSVVTGGTYGYTF.

V is TRBV7-3 and J is TRBJ1-2, with TRBD1 as a possible D gene (5 bases). This CDR3 has 24 residues. CDR1 is SGHTA and CDR2 is FQGTGA in the germline V gene. V lost 1 base, J lost 0 bases, and 36 bases lay in between. This CDR3 is CASSLIRSSGVVLEGFGANYGYTF. The CDR3 DNA is TGTGCCAGCAGCTTAATCAGGTCTAGTGGAGTAGTTCTGGAGGGGTTCGGGGCTAACTATGGCTACACCTTC.

The gene calls are TRBV20-1 and TRBJ1-2; 7 bases match TRBD1. The CDR3 covers 10 residues. Per the germline V gene, CDR1 is DFQATT and CDR2 is SNEGSKA (reference sequence). CDR3 region: CQGDSYGYTF. As DNA, the CDR3 is TGCCAGGGGGATAGCTATGGCTACACCTTC.

This chain connects TRBV13 to TRBJ2-1; TRBD2 matches at 7 bases. The CDR3 sequence is 17 residues long. J lost 0 bases, V lost 5 bases, and 10 bases had no gene match. Per germline, CDR1 PRHDT and CDR2 FYEKMQ (reference sequence). CDR3 coding DNA: TGTGCCAGCAGCACCGGGGGGACCCTGAGCTCCTACAATGAGCAGTTCTTC. Residues: CASSTGGTLSSYNEQFF.

The rearrangement links TRBV11-2 to TRBJ2-7, with unresolved D. The V and J ends lost 3 bases and 0 bases respectively, with 12 bases between them. CDR1 SGHAT and CDR2 FQNNGV come from the germline V gene. This CDR3 region has 15 residues. CDR3 protein: CASSFSQAPSYEQYF. As DNA, the CDR3 is TGTGCCAGCAGCTTTTCTCAAGCGCCCTCCTACGAGCAGTACTTC. The complete variable domain, with remaining parts taken from reference TRBV11-2 and TRBJ2-7, reads EAGVAQSPRYKIIEKRQSVAFWCNPISGHATLYWYQQILGQGPKLLIQFQNNGVVDDSQLPKDRFSAERLKGVDSTLKIQPAKLEDSAVYLCASSFSQAPSYEQYFGPGTRLTVT.

This clone was found once. The chain uses TRBV18 and TRBJ2-1, with D unclear. This CDR3 is built from 11 residues. CDR1 and CDR2 from the germline V gene are KGHSH and LQKENI. The V and J ends lost 3 bases and 8 bases respectively, with 5 bases between them. CDR3 in DNA: TGTGCCAGCTCACCCAGCGATGAGCAGTTCTTC. It is translated as CASSPSDEQFF.

The CDR3 is CASSLVPLGGGNNYEQYF. The CDR3 nucleotides read TGCGCCAGCAGCTTGGTGCCCCTAGGGGGGGGAAATAACTACGAGCAGTACTTC. The chain couples TRBV5-1 to TRBJ2-7; maybe TRBD2 (7 bases). Germline CDR1 is SGHRS and CDR2 is YFSETQ. Trimming removed 0 bases from V and 3 bases from J, with 22 bases in between. There are 18 residues in the CDR3.

The chain couples TRBV6-2 or TRBV6-3 to TRBJ1-6; maybe TRBD1 (6 bases). Per germline, CDR1 MNHEY and CDR2 SVGEGT. The CDR3 runs to 15 residues. Trimming took off 5 bases at V and 4 bases at J, with 12 bases between the two ends. The CDR3: CASSSPRGYNSPLHF. In nucleotides, the CDR3 is TGTGCCAGCAGTAGCCCCAGGGGTTATAATTCACCCCTCCACTTT.

The chain joins TRBV7-2 to TRBJ1-1; 8 bases fit TRBD1. The CDR3 has 16 residues. From germline, CDR1 is SGHTA and CDR2 FQGNSA. With 5 bases clipped from V and 4 bases from J, the junction kept 12 bases outside the gene matches. The CDR3: CASSRNTGGRRTEAFF. Written as DNA, the CDR3 is TGTGCCAGCAGCCGCAACACAGGGGGTAGGCGCACTGAAGCTTTCTTT.

The chain carries TRBV27 and TRBJ1-5; D is ambiguous. The CDR3 extends over 15 amino acids. Trimming removed 4 bases from V and 2 bases from J, with 12 bases in between. The germline gives CDR1 MNHEY, CDR2 SMNVEV (reference sequence). CDR3 amino acids: CASSWGGGGNQPQHF. The CDR3 DNA follows: TGTGCCAGCAGTTGGGGAGGTGGTGGCAATCAGCCCCAGCATTTT.

CDR3 sequence reads: CASSPGTSGTDTQYF. In DNA, the CDR3 is TGTGCCAGCAGCCCCGGGACTAGCGGCACAGATACGCAGTATTTT. This chain uses TRBV3-1 (or the pseudogene TRBV3-2) with TRBJ2-3, with TRBD2 matching 10 bases. Germline CDR1 reads LGHDT; CDR2 reads YNNKEL (reference sequence). This CDR3 is built from 15 residues. The V segment lost 4 bases and the J segment 1 base; nucleotides outside the gene matches: 2.

This chain uses TRBV7-9 with TRBJ2-1; 8 bases are shared with TRBD2. V trimming: 2 bases; J trimming: 8 bases; junction bases outside the gene matches: 14. CDR1 and CDR2 (germline): SEHNR, FQNEAQ (reference sequence). This CDR3 has 17 amino acids. CDR3 bases: TGTGCCAGCAGCTTAATTGGTAGCGGGGTATATATAGATGAGCAGTTCTTC. It translates to CASSLIGSGVYIDEQFF.

V gene TRBV11-3 combines with J gene TRBJ2-3, with 12 bases fitting TRBD2. CDR1 and CDR2 (germline): SGHNT, YENEEA. The CDR3 length is 15 residues. V was clipped by 5 bases and J by 7 bases; unmatched bases: 7. CDR3 in DNA: TGTGCCAGCAGCCCAACTAGCGGGGGGAAGTATACGCAGTATTTT. Protein: CASSPTSGGKYTQYF.

V gene TRBV5-5 combines with J gene TRBJ2-6; 8 bases fit TRBD1. V dropped 4 bases and J dropped 2; count of bases not matched to a gene: 8. Germline V gene sequence: CDR1 SGHKS, CDR2 YYEKEE (reference sequence). There are 17 residues in the CDR3. The CDR3 spells CASSRGTGWTGANVLTF. Here the CDR3 DNA reads TGTGCCAGCAGCCGCGGGACAGGTTGGACTGGGGCCAACGTCCTGACTTTC.

The chain employs TRBV4-1 and TRBJ1-4; no firm D call. The ends were cut back, 1 base at V and 0 bases at J, with 12 bases in the middle. The CDR3 has 17 amino acids. Germline V gives CDR1 MGHRA, CDR2 YSYEKL. The chain's CDR3 is CASSQVTRAATNEKLFF. DNA for the CDR3: TGCGCCAGCAGCCAAGTGACGAGGGCAGCAACTAATGAAAAACTGTTTTTT.

The rearrangement joins TRBV7-9 to TRBJ1-2; 12 nucleotides agree with TRBD1. From germline, CDR1 is SEHNR and CDR2 FQNEAQ (reference sequence). Germline trimming cut 5 bases from V and 7 bases from J; bases unmatched to any gene: 11. The CDR3 totals 16 residues. The CDR3 nucleotides are TGTGCCAGCAGCCGTCCTTCCGGGACAGGGGGCCCTGGCTACACCTTC. This translates into CASSRPSGTGGPGYTF.